This T cell receptor beta chain was sequenced in a study of blood T cell repertoires in COVID-19. About the study: Acute and convalescent COVID-19 samples came from the United States, Italy and Spain.

Trimming pared 3 bases from V and 7 bases from J, leaving 13 bases between. The germline gives CDR1 SEHNR, CDR2 FQNEAQ (reference sequence). The CDR3 extends over 13 amino acids. Original methodology: Estimates of nucleated cell counts were drawn from the amplification of reference gene primers. TCRdb's copy holds only in-frame clones and misses some; the assay was immunoSEQ multiplex PCR. The V and J calls and clone size are taken from that table; D and trimming were inferred from the DNA. Of 150,000 to 200,000 clones listed, 65% to 90% are singletons. Recruitment covered about 25 US areas and drew participants whose ages spanned 18 to 89 years. Self-reported history from a screening survey and questionnaire set each donor's cohort.

The genes are TRBV7-9 and TRBJ2-7, with D unclear. The sequence came from a woman aged 55-70 years with acute COVID-19. The specimen was PBMCs or T cells enriched from blood (not recorded which). CDR3 amino acids: CASSLTPLGEQYF. DNA of the CDR3: TGTGCCAGCAGCTTGACCCCCCTCGGGGAGCAGTACTTC.